This T cell receptor beta chain comes out of a study of T cell repertoires in cytomegalovirus infection. Study information: Through public TCR beta signatures, both CMV infection and matching HLA type were indicated. Study-wide results and limits: Dominating the ex vivo response were TCR beta clonotypes that were CMV-specific and HLA-C-restricted.

This CDR3 spans 13 amino acids. The germline V gene encodes CDR1 MNHEY and CDR2 SVGEGT. Trimming cost V 5 bases and J 3 bases, with 9 bases left between them. Using its own MiXCR run on the reads, TCRdb lists one record per CDR3 protein. The sample carries about 310,000 distinct CDR3 sequences, about 25% recorded once. On this clonotype: Its antigen is undetermined.

The material sequenced was cultured PBMCs, taken from culture after CMV antigen stimulation. The J gene is TRBJ2-3, the V gene TRBV6-2 or TRBV6-3; D call uncertain. The sequence came from a human donor in good health (CMV status not recorded). Some clones in this sample may be carry-over from other donors' samples. In DNA, the CDR3 is TGTGCCAGCAGTCCGCCGGCGACAGATACGCAGTATTTT. Residues: CASSPPATDTQYF.